This T cell receptor beta chain was captured in a study of Graves' ophthalmopathy and Graves' hyperthyroidism. Beta-chain TCR CDR3 regions were amplified from RNA transcripts. HTBI-primed RT-PCR formed the first round, and a multiplex PCR formed the second. TCRdb re-analysed the multiplex PCR reads in MiXCR, keeping a single row per CDR3 protein. Among more than 300,000 distinct CDR3 sequences listed, about 16% were seen once. Trimming took 6 bases from V and 4 from J, leaving 22 bases between them. This CDR3 contains 16 residues. Many counts were recorded for this clonotype. The TCR was taken from a woman younger than 30 with stable Graves' hyperthyroidism. The J gene is TRBJ2-7, the V gene TRBV12-3 or TRBV12-4; D is perhaps TRBD1 (5 bases). The specimen sequenced was peripheral blood. CDR3 nucleotides: TGTGCCAGCAGCTCACGAAAGACAGTCCGGTTTTACGAGCAGTACTTC. This encodes CASSSRKTVRFYEQYF.